The 15 T cell receptor beta chains below come from one sample, sequenced in a study of Ad26.COV2.S vaccination and SARS-CoV-2 variants. Clones were sequenced by immunoSEQ multiplex PCR, and TCRdb holds only the in-frame ones, with some missing. The sample has about 410,000 clones, approximately 89% seen once. Indicated treatment: about 20 received Ad26.COV2.S at low or high dose, single or two shots; about 5 received placebo; per-sample allocation not given. Sampling took place 63 days after the first vaccine or placebo injection. The sequences come from peripheral blood, collected in a trial of Ad26.COV2.S vaccine versus placebo. All receptors come from a person aged 18-60 years who received the Ad26.COV2.S COVID-19 vaccine or a placebo.

V gene TRBV6-5 combines with J gene TRBJ1-6; D is unresolved. CDR1 is MNHEY, CDR2 SVGAGI, per germline. CDR3 size: 14 residues. V gave up 6 bases and J gave up 7 bases, with 13 bases separating them. The CDR3 DNA reads as TGTGCCAGCAGGCTCCGGGATCCCAATTCACCCCTCCACTTT. It encodes CASRLRDPNSPLHF.

The chain couples TRBV9 to TRBJ1-1; no reliable D call. The CDR3 is made up of 13 amino acids. Trimming left V 0 bases short and J 3 bases short, with 6 bases between. Germline assignment: CDR1 SGDLS and CDR2 YYNGEE. The CDR3: CASSVGTDTEAFF. As DNA, the CDR3 is TGTGCCAGCAGCGTAGGGACGGACACTGAAGCTTTCTTT.

This chain joins TRBV6-5 and TRBJ2-7, with a weak D call TRBD2 (5 bases). Germline values: CDR1 MNHEY, CDR2 SVGAGI. Trimming cost V 6 bases and J 5 bases, with 20 bases left between them. This CDR3 region has 15 residues. The CDR3 here is CASRPPGGGLHEQYF. The CDR3 coding sequence is TGTGCCAGCAGACCACCCGGAGGCGGGCTCCACGAGCAGTACTTC.

The rearrangement joins TRBV6-5 to TRBJ1-4; 7 positions match TRBD1. The CDR3 is 15 amino acids. In germline, CDR1 is MNHEY, CDR2 SVGAGI. Germline trimming cut 0 bases from V and 7 bases from J; bases unmatched to any gene: 5. This chain's CDR3 is CASSYSGGDSEKLFF. DNA of the CDR3: TGTGCCAGCAGTTACTCAGGCGGGGACAGTGAAAAACTGTTTTTT.

The rearrangement links TRBV28 to TRBJ2-5, with D maybe TRBD1 (6 bases). The CDR3 extends over 14 amino acids. Trimming stripped 10 bases from V and 5 bases from J, with 20 bases between. Germline values: CDR1 MDHEN, CDR2 SYDVKM. This CDR3 is CATIGQGRWETQYF. The CDR3 region has the DNA TGTGCCACCATAGGGCAGGGGCGATGGGAGACCCAGTACTTC.

The chain carries TRBV6-5 and TRBJ2-3; the match to TRBD1 covers 8 bases. This CDR3 has 13 amino acids. J gave up 10 bases and V 2 bases, and 5 bases lay outside the gene matches. In germline, CDR1 is MNHEY, CDR2 SVGAGI. In DNA form, the CDR3 reads TGTGCCAGCAGTTACCCAGGGACAGGAGCGCAGTATTTT. Protein product: CASSYPGTGAQYF.

This clone was seen a few times. V usage is TRBV7-9 and J usage is TRBJ1-4, with D perhaps TRBD1 (5 bases). This CDR3 is built from 14 residues. From germline, CDR1 is SEHNR and CDR2 FQNEAQ (reference sequence). V gave up 5 bases and J gave up 7 bases, with 14 bases separating them. The CDR3 nucleotides read TGTGCCAGCAGCCAGAGGGGCAGTGGTGAAAAACTGTTTTTT. Translated: CASSQRGSGEKLFF.

The chain couples TRBV7-9 to TRBJ1-3; 9 nucleotides align to TRBD1. The CDR3 has 15 residues. CDR1 is SEHNR, CDR2 FQNEAQ, per germline (reference sequence). V shed 5 bases and J 2 bases; nucleotides not matched to a gene: 4. CDR3 DNA: TGTGCCAGCAGCCTCGGGACAGGGACTGGAAACACCATATATTTT. It translates to CASSLGTGTGNTIYF.

CDR3: CASSGDALRGYTF. CDR3 in DNA: TGTGCCAGCAGTGGGGACGCCCTCAGGGGCTACACCTTC. The rearrangement uses TRBV28 and TRBJ1-2; TRBD1 might be the D (5 bases). The V gene's germline CDR1 is MDHEN and CDR2 SYDVKM. The CDR3 contains 13 residues. Deletions cut 5 bases from V and 8 bases from J, with 15 bases between.

The chain combines TRBV28 with TRBJ2-7; possibly TRBD2 for D (6 bases). The germline CDR1 and CDR2 sequences are MDHEN and SYDVKM. The length of the CDR3 is 13 residues. With 7 bases removed from V and 3 bases from J, the gap between germline ends came to 13 bases. As DNA, the CDR3 is TGTGCCAGCACCGGGACTCTCTACTACGAGCAGTACTTC. Amino acids: CASTGTLYYEQYF.

The chain employs TRBV2 and TRBJ1-6, with a tentative D call TRBD1 (5 bases). Per the germline V gene, CDR1 is SNHLY and CDR2 is FYNNEI. This CDR3 comprises 13 residues. The V and J ends lost 7 bases and 5 bases respectively, with 9 bases between them. In DNA, the CDR3 is TGTGCCAGCACTGAGGGGAATAATTCACCCCTCCACTTT. Protein sequence: CASTEGNNSPLHF.

This rearrangement joins TRBV7-9 to TRBJ1-2, with 8 bases that match TRBD1. The junction had 9 bases not matched to a gene; V was cut back by 5 bases and J by 4 bases. The CDR3 sequence is 15 residues long. Per the germline V gene, CDR1 is SEHNR and CDR2 is FQNEAQ (reference sequence). The CDR3 sequence is CASSQQGQAIYGYTF. CDR3 coding DNA: TGTGCCAGCAGCCAACAGGGACAGGCAATCTATGGCTACACCTTC.

The chain couples TRBV9 to TRBJ1-2; TRBD1 is a possible D gene (5 bases). The CDR3 runs 17 residues. The V and J ends lost 0 bases and 4 bases respectively, with 19 bases between them. Germline loops: CDR1 SGDLS, CDR2 YYNGEE. CDR3 in DNA: TGTGCCAGCAGCGTAGGGGGGGTTGTAAGCGCCGGCTATGGCTACACCTTC. The encoded protein is CASSVGGVVSAGYGYTF.

The chain links TRBV19 to TRBJ2-7; 9 bases agree with TRBD1. CDR3 size: 14 residues. Germline V lookup: CDR1 LNHDA, CDR2 SQIVND (reference sequence). Germline trimming cut 5 bases from V and 3 bases from J; bases unmatched to any gene: 5. For the CDR3, the DNA is TGTGCCAGTAGTGTGGGGACAGGGAACTACGAGCAGTACTTC. This encodes CASSVGTGNYEQYF.

V is TRBV14 and J is TRBJ2-1; D perhaps matches TRBD2 (6 bases). Looked up from germline, CDR1 is SGHDN and CDR2 is FVKESK. V lost 5 bases, J lost 3 bases, and 26 bases lay in between. This CDR3 spans 19 amino acids. The CDR3 spells CASSKSRVLARGNYNEQFF. The CDR3 nucleotides are TGTGCCAGCAGCAAAAGCAGGGTTCTAGCGAGAGGCAACTACAATGAGCAGTTCTTC.